Shown below are 2 T cell receptor beta chains from a single sample sequenced in a study of T cell changes during pregnancy in multiple sclerosis. TCRdb's copy holds only in-frame clones and misses some; the assay was immunoSEQ multiplex PCR. The repertoire has around 50,000 clones, over 80% of them found once; the top ten carry 0.6% to 0.7%. The source material was CD4+ T cells from peripheral blood mononuclear cells, sampled after pregnancy. The source of these receptors is a female donor with multiple sclerosis, enrolled in a pregnancy study.

V and J are TRBV11-3 and TRBJ2-2; a weak D match, TRBD2 (5 bases). Germline CDR1 reads SGHNT; CDR2 reads YENEEA. V lost 2 bases and J 5 bases, leaving 9 bases between the germline ends. CDR3 length: 14 amino acids. CDR3 protein: CASSLSGGTGELFF. The CDR3 region has the DNA TGTGCCAGCAGCTTAAGTGGAGGTACCGGGGAGCTGTTTTTT.

V usage is TRBV6-6 and J usage is TRBJ1-2; 8 bases agree with TRBD1. V lost 5 bases to trimming and J lost 4 bases; unmatched junction nucleotides: 9. The CDR3 loop spans 15 amino acids. Per the germline V gene, CDR1 is MNHNY and CDR2 is SVGAGI (reference sequence). The CDR3 sequence is CASSDPAGQAYGYTF. The CDR3 nucleotides are TGTGCCAGCAGTGACCCCGCGGGACAGGCCTATGGCTACACCTTC.